One sample yielded the 17 T cell receptor beta chains listed below, sequenced in a study of T cells expressing NK-cell markers. TCRdb reprocessed the 5' RACE reads, keeping one entry per CDR3 protein, no DNA. The repertoire shows about 440,000 distinct CDR3 sequences; the top ten hold about 7.1%. What was sequenced was blood T cells: a sorted CD56 or NKG2C T cell subset, CD4+ or CD8+ T cells, or bulk PBMC T cells (not recorded which). These receptors were taken from a woman between 18 and 75 years old in good health.

CDR3 protein: CASSQGGYGYSGANVLTF. V is TRBV3-1 and J is TRBJ2-6; TCRdb designates TRBD2, a call that cannot be tested without DNA. This CDR3 is 18 amino acids long. Germline CDR1 is LGHDT and CDR2 is YNNKEL (reference sequence).

The chain couples TRBV11-2 to TRBJ1-5; absent DNA, TCRdb's TRBD1 call cannot be checked. Germline V CDR1 and CDR2: SGHAT, FQNNGV. This CDR3 has 16 amino acids. The CDR3 sequence: CASSLRQGTSNQPQHF.

The chain is built from TRBV11-2 and TRBJ2-2. The V gene's germline CDR1 is SGHAT and CDR2 FQNNGV. The CDR3 is made up of 14 amino acids. The CDR3: CASSFSVRTGELFF. The complete variable domain, with remaining parts taken from reference TRBV11-2 and TRBJ2-2, reads EAGVAQSPRYKIIEKRQSVAFWCNPISGHATLYWYQQILGQGPKLLIQFQNNGVVDDSQLPKDRFSAERLKGVDSTLKIQPAKLEDSAVYLCASSFSVRTGELFFGEGSRLTVL.

The genes are TRBV24-1 and TRBJ2-1; TCRdb's D gene call, TRBD1, goes unchecked for lack of DNA. Per germline, CDR1 KGHDR and CDR2 SFDVKD. The CDR3 spans 19 residues. The CDR3 is CATSDNQTGRRLMAGEQFF.

The chain joins TRBV30 to TRBJ1-1. Per the germline V gene, CDR1 is GTSNPN and CDR2 is SVGIG (reference sequence). The CDR3 runs 13 residues. The CDR3 loop is CAWSEIMNTEAFF.

V usage is TRBV24-1 and J usage is TRBJ1-2. The germline gives CDR1 KGHDR, CDR2 SFDVKD. The CDR3 extends over 14 amino acids. This chain's CDR3 is CATSDTTTIYGYTF.

This sequence joins TRBV4-3 and TRBJ1-3. This CDR3 spans 16 amino acids. Germline CDR1 and CDR2: LGHNA and YSLEER. CDR3 in amino acids: CASSHNLDSSGNTIYF.

The rearrangement links TRBV20-1 to TRBJ2-7; the D call from TCRdb, TRBD1, cannot be confirmed without DNA. The CDR3 sequence is 12 residues long. CDR1 is DFQATT and CDR2 is SNEGSKA in the germline V gene (reference sequence). CDR3 sequence: CSASRELREQYF.

The CDR3 reads CASSYSLGDYEQYF. V is TRBV12-3 or TRBV12-4 and J is TRBJ2-7; the TCRdb D gene call, TRBD1, has no DNA to confirm it. The CDR3 is made up of 14 amino acids.

This chain connects TRBV4-3 to TRBJ2-1; TCRdb's D gene call, TRBD2, goes unchecked for lack of DNA. The CDR3 is made up of 18 amino acids. CDR1 and CDR2 from the germline V gene are LGHNA and YSLEER. CDR3 in amino acids: CASSPQTGAGGSYNEQFF.

The gene calls are TRBV20-1 and TRBJ2-1; lacking DNA, the TRBD2 call made by TCRdb goes unchecked. Germline V CDR1 and CDR2: DFQATT, SNEGSKA (reference sequence). This CDR3 contains 14 residues. The chain's CDR3 is CSARTSGRAGFLFF.

The CDR3 loop reads CASSQDEGVRGYTF. The chain carries TRBV4-1 and TRBJ1-2; the D gene TCRdb calls, TRBD1, cannot be checked with no DNA. Per germline, CDR1 MGHRA and CDR2 YSYEKL. CDR3 length equals 14 residues.

This chain uses TRBV12-3 or TRBV12-4 with TRBJ1-4; TCRdb's D call of TRBD1 is untestable without DNA. This CDR3 contains 16 residues. CDR3 residues: CASTDDRGDSGEKLFF.

The chain joins TRBV5-1 to TRBJ2-5; checking the TCRdb D call of TRBD2 is not possible without DNA. This CDR3 has 14 amino acids. Germline CDR1 is SGHRS and CDR2 is YFSETQ. The CDR3: CASTLTSGEETQYF.

CDR3 amino acids: CASSLGQVDIEKLFF. The gene calls are TRBV12-3 or TRBV12-4 and TRBJ1-4; TCRdb outputs TRBD1, but without DNA this stays unchecked. The CDR3 sequence is 15 residues long.

This sequence joins TRBV20-1 and TRBJ2-7; TCRdb designates TRBD2, a call that cannot be tested without DNA. Germline V gene sequence: CDR1 DFQATT, CDR2 SNEGSKA (reference sequence). The CDR3 is made up of 14 amino acids. The CDR3 here is CSAITSAFSYEQYF.

This chain uses TRBV12-3 or TRBV12-4 with TRBJ1-1. The CDR3 covers 13 residues. This chain's CDR3 is CASSLEGWAEAFF.